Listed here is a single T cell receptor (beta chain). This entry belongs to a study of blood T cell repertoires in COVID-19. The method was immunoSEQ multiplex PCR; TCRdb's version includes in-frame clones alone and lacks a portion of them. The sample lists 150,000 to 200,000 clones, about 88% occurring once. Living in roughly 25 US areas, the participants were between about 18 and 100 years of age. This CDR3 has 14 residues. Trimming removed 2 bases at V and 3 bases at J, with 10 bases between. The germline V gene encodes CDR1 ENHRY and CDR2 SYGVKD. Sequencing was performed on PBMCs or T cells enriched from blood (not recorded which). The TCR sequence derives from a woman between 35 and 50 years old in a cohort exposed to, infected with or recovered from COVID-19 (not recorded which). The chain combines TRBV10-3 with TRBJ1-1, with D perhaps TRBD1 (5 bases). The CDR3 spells CAISETGRDTEAFF. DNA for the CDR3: TGTGCCATCAGTGAGACAGGCCGGGACACTGAAGCTTTCTTT.